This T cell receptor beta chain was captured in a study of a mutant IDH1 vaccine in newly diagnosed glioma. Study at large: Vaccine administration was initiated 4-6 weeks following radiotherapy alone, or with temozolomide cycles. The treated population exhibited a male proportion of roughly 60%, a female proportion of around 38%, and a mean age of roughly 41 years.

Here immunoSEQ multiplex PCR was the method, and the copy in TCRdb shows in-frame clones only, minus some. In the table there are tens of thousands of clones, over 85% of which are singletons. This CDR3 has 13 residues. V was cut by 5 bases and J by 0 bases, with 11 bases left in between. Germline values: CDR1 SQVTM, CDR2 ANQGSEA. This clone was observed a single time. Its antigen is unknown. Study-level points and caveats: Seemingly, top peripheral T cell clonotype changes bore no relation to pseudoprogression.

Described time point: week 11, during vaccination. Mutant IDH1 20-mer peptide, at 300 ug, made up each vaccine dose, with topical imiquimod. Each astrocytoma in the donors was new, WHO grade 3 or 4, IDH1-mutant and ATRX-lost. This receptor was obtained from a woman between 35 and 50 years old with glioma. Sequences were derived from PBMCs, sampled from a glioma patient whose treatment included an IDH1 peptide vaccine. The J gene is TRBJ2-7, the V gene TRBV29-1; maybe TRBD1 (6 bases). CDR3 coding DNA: TGCAGCGTTATGGACAGCCTCTCCTACGAGCAGTACTTC. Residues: CSVMDSLSYEQYF.